This TCR beta chain was sequenced in a study of shared clonotypes between healthy human individuals. Study-level information: Per-donor plates numbered three CD4 naive, three CD4 memory, two CD8 naive and one CD8 memory.

Profiled with immunoSEQ multiplex PCR; TCRdb holds only in-frame clones, not every one. The table records about 2,200,000 clones, about 92% of them present only once. In the naive CD8 group, cells lacked CD45RO and were positively selected for CCR7, so terminally differentiated effector memory CD45RA+ cells were left out. On this clone: The antigen is unknown.

This CDR3 is built from 13 residues. Germline-derived CDR1 and CDR2 are SGHTS and YDEGEE. V was clipped by 7 bases and J by 3 bases; unmatched bases: 3. Study-wide findings and caveats: The study found lower generation probabilities in non-shared clonotypes than in those shared by all four donors. Sharing across several donors was seen in 4% to 6.5% of naive CD4 clonotypes. Large sequencing depth failed to make sorted-subset sequencing complete, rarefaction showed.

The V gene is TRBV5-8, the J gene TRBJ2-7; 11 bases are a match to TRBD2. The TCR sequence derives from a man aged 18-30 years in good health. Some clones in this sample may be carry-over from other donors' samples. Sequencing used naive CD8+ T cells from PBMCs. The CDR3 region is CASGTSGFYEQYF. The CDR3 DNA reads as TGTGCCAGCGGGACTAGCGGTTTCTACGAGCAGTACTTC.